This TCR beta chain originates from a study of blood T cell repertoires in COVID-19. The wider study: Collection of acute and convalescent COVID-19 samples took place in the United States, Italy and Spain. Sample material is recorded as cDNA or gDNA derived from T cells, B-cell-depleted T cells, or PBMCs.

Source study methods: The assay estimated nucleated cells by amplifying reference gene primers. Some clones are missing from TCRdb's copy, which holds only in-frame ones; the method was immunoSEQ multiplex PCR. D and trimming were read from the DNA, whereas the V and J calls and clone size are those reported in that table. The sample comprises fewer than 250,000 clones, 70% to 90% of which are singletons, and about 4.5% rests with the top ten. Germline assignment: CDR1 MDHEN and CDR2 SYDVKM. CDR3 size: 16 residues. The junction had 11 bases not matched to a gene; V was cut back by 8 bases and J by 3 bases.

The sequence was collected from a human donor in a cohort sampled during active COVID-19. This chain links TRBV28 with TRBJ2-1; 9 bases are shared with TRBD2. Material: peripheral blood. The CDR3 region is CASLSGRTNYYNEQFF. CDR3 sequence (DNA): TGTGCCAGCTTAAGCGGGAGGACTAATTACTACAATGAGCAGTTCTTC.